One and the same sample provided the 10 T cell receptor beta chains below, sequenced in a study of identical twins. TCRdb re-called the 5' RACE reads with MiXCR, one entry per CDR3 protein. The sample consists of hundreds of thousands of distinct CDR3 sequences, roughly an eighth of them appearing once. These data also featured in a second study, about yellow fever vaccine responses in identical twins.

Source material: PBMCs. The receptors shown here come from a woman between 18 and 30 years old in good health.

The V and J genes are TRBV6-2 or TRBV6-3 and TRBJ2-5; 8 bases map to TRBD2. The germline CDR1 and CDR2 sequences are MNHEY and SVGEGT. V was pared by 6 bases and J by 5 bases, with 2 bases of the junction left unmatched. There are 12 residues in the CDR3. The CDR3 spells CASRTSVETQYF. The CDR3 coding sequence is TGTGCCAGCAGGACTAGCGTTGAGACCCAGTACTTC.

This clonotype was detected ten times or more. V and J are TRBV6-6 and TRBJ2-7, with D tentatively TRBD2 (6 bases). Germline CDR1 and CDR2: MNHNY and SVGAGI (reference sequence). The CDR3 has 13 residues. With 2 bases removed from V and 2 bases from J, the gap between germline ends came to 7 bases. In nucleotides, the CDR3 is TGTGCCAGCAGTTACGGCGGGACCTACGAGCAGTACTTC. Its translation: CASSYGGTYEQYF.

The chain links TRBV5-1 to TRBJ2-7; 7 positions agree with TRBD2. CDR1 is SGHRS, CDR2 YFSETQ, per germline. J was trimmed by 3 bases and V by 0 bases; bases with no gene match: 6. The CDR3 covers 15 residues. CDR3 DNA sequence: TGCGCCAGCAGCTTGGTCGGCGGGAGTCTCTACGAGCAGTACTTC. Protein: CASSLVGGSLYEQYF.

This chain links TRBV11-1 with TRBJ2-7; D ambiguous. CDR1 and CDR2 from the germline V gene are SGHAT and FQDESV (reference sequence). V shed 1 base and J shed 0 bases, with 10 bases lying between them. The CDR3 extends over 15 amino acids. Written as DNA, the CDR3 is TGTGCCAGCAGCTTAGGTAGGCAGGTCTCCTACGAGCAGTACTTC. As protein: CASSLGRQVSYEQYF.

This clonotype appeared a few times. The chain links TRBV3-1 to TRBJ2-7; 13 bases agree with TRBD2. CDR1 and CDR2 (germline): LGHDT, YNNKEL (reference sequence). The CDR3 sequence is 16 residues long. V lost 1 base to trimming and J lost 7 bases; unmatched junction nucleotides: 7. CDR3 amino acids: CASSQGRGLAGSEQYV. CDR3 bases: TGTGCCAGCAGCCAAGGAAGGGGACTAGCGGGGTCGGAGCAGTACGTC.

J is TRBJ2-3 and V is TRBV7-7; no clear D gene. V was pared by 1 base and J by 5 bases, with 7 bases between. The V gene's germline CDR1 is SSHAT and CDR2 FNYEAQ (reference sequence). The CDR3 totals 13 residues. CDR3 DNA sequence: TGTGCCAGCAGCTTAGAGGTTGGAGATACGCAGTATTTT. Its protein product is CASSLEVGDTQYF.

This clonotype was found a few times. The gene calls are TRBV20-1 and TRBJ1-2; D is ambiguous. V dropped 7 bases and J dropped 7 bases, with 19 bases sitting between them. The CDR3 spans 13 residues. CDR1 and CDR2 (germline): DFQATT, SNEGSKA (reference sequence). CDR3 region: CSVPLDSTSGYTF. As DNA, the CDR3 is TGCAGTGTGCCCTTGGACTCAACGAGTGGCTACACCTTC.

This clonotype was detected a few times. The rearrangement joins TRBV15 to TRBJ1-1, with 7 bases matching TRBD1. Germline lookup yields CDR1 LNHNV and CDR2 YYDKDF (reference sequence). The CDR3 runs to 15 residues. Trimming removed 0 bases from V and 3 bases from J; junction bases left unmatched: 4. The CDR3 sequence: CATSRDGRGYTEAFF. Here the CDR3 DNA reads TGTGCCACCAGCAGAGATGGCAGGGGGTACACTGAAGCTTTCTTT.

This clonotype came up many times. The chain employs TRBV11-2 and TRBJ1-1; TRBD1 matches at 7 bases. This CDR3 region has 15 residues. Germline CDR1 and CDR2: SGHAT and FQNNGV. The ends lost 4 bases at V and 1 base at J; junction bases unmatched: 6. The CDR3 spells CASSSVDRRNTEAFF. The CDR3 bases are TGTGCCAGCAGCTCAGTGGACAGGAGGAACACTGAAGCTTTCTTT.

The chain has TRBV11-2 and TRBJ2-3; D may be TRBD2 (7 bases). The CDR3 is 15 amino acids. V was shortened by 5 bases and J by 2 bases, with 14 bases between the two germline ends. The V gene's germline CDR1 is SGHAT and CDR2 FQNNGV. CDR3 in DNA: TGTGCCAGCAGCCCCGGGGGGCGGTTCACAGATACGCAGTATTTT. Translating it yields CASSPGGRFTDTQYF.